Below, one T cell receptor beta chain is given with its context. Its matching antigen is unknown. This entry comes from a study of shared clonotypes between healthy human individuals. Study-wide results and caveats: For naive CD4 cells, approximately 4.8% of clonotypes were shared across a handful of donors.

Germline V gene lookup returns CDR1 MDHEN and CDR2 SYDVKM. V was shortened by 5 bases and J by 0 bases, with 8 bases between the two germline ends. CDR3 length: 14 residues. Data came from immunoSEQ multiplex PCR; TCRdb stores just in-frame clones and leaves some out. Among around 700,000 clones listed, approximately 79% were seen once. The receptor comes from a woman in her 30s in good health. The chain carries TRBV28 and TRBJ1-5; D remains unclear. The source material was memory CD4+ T cells sorted from blood. Subset noted: CD45RA-negative fraction. CDR3 DNA: TGTGCCAGCAGTCTACTTTATAGCAATCAGCCCCAGCATTTT. Protein product: CASSLLYSNQPQHF. The full variable domain, its missing parts supplied by reference TRBV28 and TRBJ1-5, is DVKVTQSSRYLVKRTGEKVFLECVQDMDHENMFWYRQDPGLGLRLIYFSYDVKMKEKGDIPEGYSVSREKKERFSLILESASTNQTSMYLCASSLLYSNQPQHFGDGTRLSIL.